Listed here are 3 T cell receptor delta chains from one sample, sequenced in a study of Vδ1+ human thymocytes. Findings and limits, study-wide: Thymic TRG and TRD repertoires appeared highly polyclonal, with Gaussian CDR3 length distributions.

Extracted RNA was reverse transcribed into cDNA. Pooled V-gene forward primers with one constant-region reverse primer generated the CDR3 amplicons by multiplex PCR. TCRdb used CATT to re-call clones from the multiplex PCR reads. Of tens of thousands of delta-chain clones listed, about 29% are singletons. The antigens of these receptors remain unknown. Sequencing used Vdelta1+ gamma-delta thymocytes from the thymus. Subset of the sample: FACS-sorted CD3+ TCRalphabeta- TCRVdelta1+ TCRVdelta2- thymocytes. The receptors shown here come from a boy less than two years old who had congenital heart surgery.

By frequency in the sample, this clone is medium-sized. The V call is TRDV1, the J call TRDJ1; D may correspond to TRDD2 or TRDD3 (9 bases each). The V and J ends lost 0 bases and 0 bases respectively, with 38 bases between them. Germline CDR1 and CDR2: TSWWSYY and QGS. The CDR3 totals 25 residues. The CDR3 DNA sequence: TGTGCTCTTGGGGAACTGGGGAGGACTTGGCCTTCCTACGGGGGATACCGAGGGTACACCGATAAACTCATCTTT. As protein: CALGELGRTWPSYGGYRGYTDKLIF.

The chain has TRDV1 and TRDJ1, with D possibly being TRDD3 (9 bases). Germline V gives CDR1 TSWWSYY, CDR2 QGS. V gave up 3 bases and J gave up 0 bases, with 47 bases separating them. The CDR3 is 27 amino acids. CDR3 DNA: TGTGCTCTTGGGGACCCAAGACTACTTCCTACTACTCGGGGGATACCCCCCTCCTACCGTTACACCGATAAACTCATCTTT. It codes for CALGDPRLLPTTRGIPPSYRYTDKLIF.

This chain uses TRDV1 with TRDJ2, with 10 bases fitting TRDD3. Germline values: CDR1 TSWWSYY, CDR2 QGS. The CDR3 has 20 residues. V was pared by 4 bases and J by 5 bases, with 19 bases of the junction left unmatched. The CDR3 sequence is CALGAELPHGGYTRTAQLFF. The CDR3 DNA reads as TGTGCTCTTGGGGCAGAGCTTCCTCATGGGGGATACACCCGAACAGCACAACTCTTCTTT.